This record concerns one T cell receptor beta chain sequence. Its antigen is undetermined. The PCR contained 60 Vbeta and 13 Jbeta primers. TCRdb's table, derived via immunoSEQ multiplex PCR, lists solely in-frame clones and lacks some. The data show about 140,000 clones, 70% to 85% seen once. CDR3 length: 15 residues. V lost 3 bases to trimming and J lost 3 bases, with 12 bases between them. CDR1 KGHSH and CDR2 LQKENI come from the germline V gene. This entry belongs to a study of cytomegalovirus exposure and HLA in healthy donors. Study-wide results and limits: Most TCR beta V segments were productive about 87% or about 30% of the time in an earlier analysis.

The chain has TRBV18 and TRBJ1-3, with a tentative D call TRBD1 (5 bases). Sequenced: PBMCs. The sequence was obtained from a man aged 35 to 55 in good health and CMV-seropositive. The CDR3 loop is CASSPQGAGGNTIYF. The CDR3 bases are TGTGCCAGCTCACCCCAAGGGGCCGGTGGAAACACCATATATTTT.